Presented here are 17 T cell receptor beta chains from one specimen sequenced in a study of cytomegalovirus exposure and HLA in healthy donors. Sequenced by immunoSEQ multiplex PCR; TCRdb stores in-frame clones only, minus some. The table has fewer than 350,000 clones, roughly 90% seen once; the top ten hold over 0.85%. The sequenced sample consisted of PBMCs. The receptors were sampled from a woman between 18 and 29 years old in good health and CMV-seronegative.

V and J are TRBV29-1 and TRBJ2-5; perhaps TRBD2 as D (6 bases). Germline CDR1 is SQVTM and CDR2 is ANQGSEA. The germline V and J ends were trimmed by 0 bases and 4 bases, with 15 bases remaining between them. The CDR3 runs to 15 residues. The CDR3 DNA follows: TGCAGCGTTGAAGATTTCGCAGGGACTCCAGAGACCCAGTACTTC. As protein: CSVEDFAGTPETQYF. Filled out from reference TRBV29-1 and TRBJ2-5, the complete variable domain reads SAVISQKPSRDICQRGTSLTIQCQVDSQVTMMFWYRQQPGQSLTLIATANQGSEATYESGFVIDKFPISRPNLTFSTLTVSNMSPEDSSIYLCSVEDFAGTPETQYFGPGTRLLVL.

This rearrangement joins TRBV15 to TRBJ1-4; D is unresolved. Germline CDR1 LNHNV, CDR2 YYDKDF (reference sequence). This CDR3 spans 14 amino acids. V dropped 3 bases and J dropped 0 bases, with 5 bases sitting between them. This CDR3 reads CATSRRATNEKLFF. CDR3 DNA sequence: TGTGCCACCAGCAGGCGTGCAACTAATGAAAAACTGTTTTTT.

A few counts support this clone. CDR3 nucleotides: TGCGCCAGCAGCTCAGACAGGGTTCAGGATGGCTACACCTTC. It is translated as CASSSDRVQDGYTF. This chain uses TRBV5-1 with TRBJ1-2; 7 bases agree with TRBD1. This CDR3 has 14 amino acids. Per germline, CDR1 SGHRS and CDR2 YFSETQ. J gave up 6 bases and V 3 bases, and 8 bases lay outside the gene matches.

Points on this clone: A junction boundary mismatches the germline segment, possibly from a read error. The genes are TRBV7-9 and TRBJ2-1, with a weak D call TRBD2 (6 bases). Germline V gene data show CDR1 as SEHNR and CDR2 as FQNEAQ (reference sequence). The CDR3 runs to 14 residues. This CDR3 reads CASSLGDSFNEQFF. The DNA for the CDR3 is TGTGCCAGCAGCTTAGGGGACTCCTTCAATGAGCAGTTCTTC.

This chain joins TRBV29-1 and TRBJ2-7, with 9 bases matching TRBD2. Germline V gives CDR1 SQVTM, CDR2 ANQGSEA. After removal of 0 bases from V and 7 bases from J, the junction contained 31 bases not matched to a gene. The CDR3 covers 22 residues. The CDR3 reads CSVEDKPWVGREGLIHSREQYF. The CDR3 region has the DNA TGCAGCGTTGAAGACAAACCTTGGGTTGGGCGGGAGGGCCTCATTCATTCGAGGGAGCAGTACTTC.

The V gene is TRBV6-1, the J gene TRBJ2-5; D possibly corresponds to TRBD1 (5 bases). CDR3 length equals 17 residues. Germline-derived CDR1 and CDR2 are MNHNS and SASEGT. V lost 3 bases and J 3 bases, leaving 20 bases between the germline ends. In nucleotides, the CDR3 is TGTGCCAGCAGTGACCTAGGGGTGGCTTTTAAGGAAGAGACCCAGTACTTC. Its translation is CASSDLGVAFKEETQYF.

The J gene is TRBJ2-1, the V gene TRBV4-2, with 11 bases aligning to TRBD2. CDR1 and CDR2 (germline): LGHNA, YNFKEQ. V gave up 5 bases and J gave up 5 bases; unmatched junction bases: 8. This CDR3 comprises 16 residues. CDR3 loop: CASSSRLAGINNEQFF. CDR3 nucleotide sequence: TGTGCCAGCAGCTCCCGACTAGCGGGGATCAACAATGAGCAGTTCTTC.

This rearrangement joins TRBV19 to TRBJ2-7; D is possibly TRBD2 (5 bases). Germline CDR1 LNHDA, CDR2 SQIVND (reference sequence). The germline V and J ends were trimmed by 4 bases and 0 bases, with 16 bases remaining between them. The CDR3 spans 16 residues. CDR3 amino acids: CASSNRLGEYSYEQYF. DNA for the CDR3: TGTGCCAGTAGTAATCGCCTTGGGGAGTACTCCTACGAGCAGTACTTC. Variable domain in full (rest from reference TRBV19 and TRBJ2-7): DGGITQSPKYLFRKEGQNVTLSCEQNLNHDAMYWYRQDPGQGLRLIYYSQIVNDFQKGDIAEGYSVSREKKESFPLTVTSAQKNPTAFYLCASSNRLGEYSYEQYFGPGTRLTVT.

CDR3 sequence (DNA): TGTGCCAGCAGCACCTACAGGGAACTTTACTCTGGAAACACCATATATTTT. This codes for CASSTYRELYSGNTIYF. The chain is built from TRBV9 and TRBJ1-3; weak D call: TRBD1 (6 bases). V was shortened by 4 bases and J by 0 bases, with 17 bases between the two germline ends. This CDR3 spans 17 amino acids. Germline CDR1 is SGDLS and CDR2 is YYNGEE. The whole variable domain, filled in from reference TRBV9 and TRBJ1-3, reads DSGVTQTPKHLITATGQRVTLRCSPRSGDLSVYWYQQSLDQGLQFLIQYYNGEERAKGNILERFSAQQFPDLHSELNLSSLELGDSALYFCASSTYRELYSGNTIYFGEGSWLTVV.

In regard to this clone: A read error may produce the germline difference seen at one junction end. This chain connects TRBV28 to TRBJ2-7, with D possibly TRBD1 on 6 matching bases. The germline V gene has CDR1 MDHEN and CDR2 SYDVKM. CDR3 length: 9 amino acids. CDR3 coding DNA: TGTGCCAGCAGTAGGGGACACCCGTTC. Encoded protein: CASSRGHPF.

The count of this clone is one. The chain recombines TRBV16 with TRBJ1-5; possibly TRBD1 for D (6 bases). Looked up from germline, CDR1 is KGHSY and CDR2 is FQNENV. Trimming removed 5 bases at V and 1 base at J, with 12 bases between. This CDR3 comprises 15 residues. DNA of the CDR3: TGTGCCAGCAGCGGGGGCGCTGGGAGCAATCAGCCCCAGCATTTT. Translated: CASSGGAGSNQPQHF.

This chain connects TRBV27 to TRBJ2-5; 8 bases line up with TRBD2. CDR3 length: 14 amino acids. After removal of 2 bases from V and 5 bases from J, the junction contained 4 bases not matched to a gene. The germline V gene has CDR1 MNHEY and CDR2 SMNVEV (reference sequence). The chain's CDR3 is CASSLVAGGETQYF. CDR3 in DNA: TGTGCCAGCAGTTTAGTGGCGGGAGGTGAGACCCAGTACTTC.

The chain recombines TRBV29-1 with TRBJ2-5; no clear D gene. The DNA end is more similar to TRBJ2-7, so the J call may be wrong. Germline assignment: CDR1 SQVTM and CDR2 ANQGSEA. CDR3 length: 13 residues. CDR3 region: CSVEIGVSYEQYF. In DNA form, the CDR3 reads TGCAGCGTTGAAATAGGAGTCTCCTACGAGCAGTACTTC.

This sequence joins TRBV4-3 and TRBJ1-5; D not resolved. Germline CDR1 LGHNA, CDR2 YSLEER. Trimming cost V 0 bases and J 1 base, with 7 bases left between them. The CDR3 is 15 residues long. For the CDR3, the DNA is TGCGCCAGCAGCCAAGATTTGAGCAGCAATCAGCCCCAGCATTTT. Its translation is CASSQDLSSNQPQHF.

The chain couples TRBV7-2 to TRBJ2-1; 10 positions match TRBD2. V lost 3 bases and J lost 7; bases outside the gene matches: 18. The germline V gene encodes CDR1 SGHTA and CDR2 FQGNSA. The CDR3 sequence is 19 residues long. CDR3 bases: TGTGCCAGCAGCTTGGGACATACACTACTAGCGGGAATTTTTAATGAGCAGTTCTTC. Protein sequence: CASSLGHTLLAGIFNEQFF.

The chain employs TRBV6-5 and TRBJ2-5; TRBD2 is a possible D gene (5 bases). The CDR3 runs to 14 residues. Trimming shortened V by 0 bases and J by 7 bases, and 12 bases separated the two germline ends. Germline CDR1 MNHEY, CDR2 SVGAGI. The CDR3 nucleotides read TGTGCCAGCAGTTACTCGAGGGATGGTTGGACCCAGTACTTC. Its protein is CASSYSRDGWTQYF.

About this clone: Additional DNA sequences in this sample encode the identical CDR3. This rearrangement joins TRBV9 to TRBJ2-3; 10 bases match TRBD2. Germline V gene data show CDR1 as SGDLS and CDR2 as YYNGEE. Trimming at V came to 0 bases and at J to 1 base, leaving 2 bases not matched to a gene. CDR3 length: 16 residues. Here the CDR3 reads CASSVASGRGTDTQYF. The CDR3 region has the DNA TGTGCCAGCAGCGTAGCTAGCGGGAGAGGCACAGATACGCAGTATTTT.